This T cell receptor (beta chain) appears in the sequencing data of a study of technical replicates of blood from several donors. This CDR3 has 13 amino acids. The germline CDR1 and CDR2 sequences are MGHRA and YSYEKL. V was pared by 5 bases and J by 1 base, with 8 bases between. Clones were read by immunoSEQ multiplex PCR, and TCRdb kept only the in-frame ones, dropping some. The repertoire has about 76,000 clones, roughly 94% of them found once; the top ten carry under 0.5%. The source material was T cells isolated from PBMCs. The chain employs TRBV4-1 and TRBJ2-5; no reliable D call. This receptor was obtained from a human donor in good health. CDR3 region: CASSTLTQETQYF. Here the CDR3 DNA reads TGCGCCAGCAGCACATTAACCCAAGAGACCCAGTACTTC.